The 14 T cell receptor beta chains given below trace back to one sample, sequenced in a study of radiation and T cells in renal cell carcinoma. Time point in this sample: baseline pretreatment blood. Treatment noted: 15 Gy SBRT to primary tumor, nephrectomy 4 weeks later. TCRdb's table, derived via immunoSEQ multiplex PCR, lists solely in-frame clones and lacks some. The top ten hold 12% of the sample, which has 140,000 or so clones, approximately 91% seen once. The sample was blood, taken from a patient whose treatment included radiotherapy and nephrectomy. The receptor source for this set is a woman aged 45-60 years with renal cell carcinoma.

The chain couples TRBV4-1 to TRBJ1-4; D is ambiguous. Deletions cut 1 base from V and 8 bases from J, with 11 bases between. CDR1 is MGHRA and CDR2 is YSYEKL in the germline V gene. This CDR3 comprises 14 residues. Written as DNA, the CDR3 is TGCGCCAGCAGCCAAGGCCGAGGAGAGGAAAAACTGTTTTTT. This translates into CASSQGRGEEKLFF.

The V and J genes are TRBV9 and TRBJ1-3; 9 bases are shared with TRBD1. Germline V gives CDR1 SGDLS, CDR2 YYNGEE. This CDR3 region has 14 residues. The J segment lost 8 bases and the V segment lost 0 bases, leaving 3 bases of the junction unmatched. For the CDR3, the DNA is TGTGCCAGCAGCGTAGGGACAGGGGCTCACACCATATATTTT. This encodes CASSVGTGAHTIYF.

This sequence joins TRBV18 and TRBJ1-2; 7 bases are shared with TRBD1. CDR1 KGHSH and CDR2 LQKENI come from the germline V gene. Trimming cost V 2 bases and J 7 bases; bases outside gene matches: 4. The CDR3 length is 13 residues. This CDR3 is CASSPGTDVGYTF. CDR3 bases: TGTGCCAGCTCACCAGGGACAGATGTTGGCTACACCTTC.

The chain recombines TRBV5-5 with TRBJ2-5; 8 bases match TRBD2. V was pared by 6 bases and J by 5 bases, with 9 bases of the junction left unmatched. Germline CDR1 SGHKS, CDR2 YYEKEE (reference sequence). The CDR3 has 14 amino acids. The CDR3 DNA reads as TGTGCCAGCACCCTCGCCGGGAGGGACGAGACCCAGTACTTC. Protein sequence: CASTLAGRDETQYF.

The chain joins TRBV28 to TRBJ1-2; 8 nucleotides align to TRBD1. CDR3 size: 15 residues. Germline CDR1 reads MDHEN; CDR2 reads SYDVKM. The V segment lost 5 bases and the J segment 6 bases; nucleotides outside the gene matches: 11. CDR3 in DNA: TGTGCCAGCAGTGCCTCGGACAGGGACTCTCATGGCTACACCTTC. Its protein is CASSASDRDSHGYTF.

The chain combines TRBV7-6 with TRBJ2-7; TRBD1 matches 11 bases. The junction had 2 bases not matched to a gene; V was cut back by 5 bases and J by 2 bases. The CDR3 is made up of 14 amino acids. Germline CDR1 is SGHVS and CDR2 is FNYEAQ. This CDR3 is CASSTGQGAYEQYF. DNA for the CDR3: TGTGCCAGCAGCACGGGACAGGGGGCCTACGAGCAGTACTTC.

The chain joins TRBV5-1 to TRBJ2-2, with D perhaps matching TRBD2 (5 bases). The length of the CDR3 is 16 residues. Trimming removed 0 bases from V and 6 bases from J, with 15 bases in between. The germline V gene has CDR1 SGHRS and CDR2 YFSETQ. In nucleotides, the CDR3 is TGCGCCAGCAGCTTGGGGACTGACTCAAATTCCGGGGAGCTGTTTTTT. Protein sequence: CASSLGTDSNSGELFF.

This clone occurred a few times. This sequence joins TRBV7-9 and TRBJ1-6; tentatively, D is TRBD1 (5 bases). Germline V CDR1 and CDR2: SEHNR, FQNEAQ (reference sequence). V lost 1 base and J lost 5, with 9 bases in between. This CDR3 is 15 amino acids long. In nucleotides, the CDR3 is TGTGCCAGCAGCTTAGGACGGGGGAATAATTCACCCCTCCACTTT. Encoded protein: CASSLGRGNNSPLHF.

This clone appeared once. This chain joins TRBV11-1 and TRBJ2-3; no definite D call. The germline V gene has CDR1 SGHAT and CDR2 FQDESV (reference sequence). Trimming took 3 bases from V and 3 from J, leaving 16 bases between them. The CDR3 spans 16 residues. The CDR3 nucleotides are TGTGCCAGCAGCTTTCCCAGGATGATGAGGACAGATACGCAGTATTTT. Translating gives CASSFPRMMRTDTQYF.

The rearrangement links TRBV7-9 to TRBJ2-2, with 10 bases lining up with TRBD1. Looked up from germline, CDR1 is SEHNR and CDR2 is FQNEAQ (reference sequence). The CDR3 loop spans 16 amino acids. V shed 7 bases and J 2 bases; nucleotides not matched to a gene: 7. Here the CDR3 reads CASKKGDRGNTGELFF. The CDR3 bases are TGTGCCAGCAAAAAGGGGGACAGGGGAAACACCGGGGAGCTGTTTTTT.

The chain joins TRBV30 to TRBJ1-1; no reliable D call. Germline loops: CDR1 GTSNPN, CDR2 SVGIG (reference sequence). V lost 0 bases to trimming and J lost 4 bases, with 12 bases between them. The CDR3 is 14 residues long. The CDR3 region has the DNA TGTGCCTGGAGTGTAAACAGTTGGGTCACTGAAGCTTTCTTT. It encodes CAWSVNSWVTEAFF.

J is TRBJ2-1 and V is TRBV2; the match to TRBD2 covers 8 bases. Germline V gene lookup returns CDR1 SNHLY and CDR2 FYNNEI. Losses at the gene ends were 6 bases for V and 1 base for J; bases not matched to a gene: 2. This CDR3 contains 14 residues. CDR3 nucleotides: TGTGCCAGCAGGAGCGGGGGATCCTACAATGAGCAGTTCTTC. Translation: CASRSGGSYNEQFF. Complete variable domain (other parts from reference TRBV2 and TRBJ2-1): EPEVTQTPSHQVTQMGQEVILRCVPISNHLYFYWYRQILGQKVEFLVSFYNNEISEKSEIFDDQFSVERPDGSNFTLKIRSTKLEDSAMYFCASRSGGSYNEQFFGPGTRLTVL.

This chain joins TRBV28 and TRBJ2-7, with 8 nucleotides matching TRBD2. Germline V gene lookup returns CDR1 MDHEN and CDR2 SYDVKM. V lost 2 bases to trimming and J lost 3 bases; unmatched junction nucleotides: 18. The CDR3 is 19 amino acids. The CDR3 nucleotides are TGTGCCAGCAGTTTAGGCTCCGGGTGGGAGCGGGGGCCCAACTACGAGCAGTACTTC. Protein sequence: CASSLGSGWERGPNYEQYF.

V is TRBV7-3 and J is TRBJ1-2, with D possibly matching TRBD1 (6 bases). The CDR3 sequence is 13 residues long. The germline CDR1 and CDR2 sequences are SGHTA and FQGTGA. The V and J ends lost 2 bases and 4 bases respectively, with 8 bases between them. CDR3 sequence: CASSLQGGYGYTF. The CDR3 DNA is TGTGCCAGCAGCTTACAAGGGGGCTATGGCTACACCTTC. Full variable domain (outside the CDR3, taken from reference TRBV7-3 and TRBJ1-2): GAGVSQTPSNKVTEKGKYVELRCDPISGHTALYWYRQSLGQGPEFLIYFQGTGAADDSGLPNDRFFAVRPEGSVSTLKIQRTERGDSAVYLCASSLQGGYGYTFGSGTRLTVV.